Below are 13 T cell receptor beta chains sequenced from a single sample in a study of identifying expanded T cells in peripheral blood (dated by TCRdb to the late 2010s). The library was generated by the immunoSEQ multiplex PCR assay. Not all clones reach the TCRdb copy of this immuneACCESS table, which keeps in-frame sequences only. Checked studies attribute under half of the gap to unresolved V genes and leave the rest unexplained. This sample has about 52,000 clones in its table, and 70% to 85% of those were observed once. In total, the top ten clones hold around 15% of the sample. Sequenced input: blood. The origin of the receptors is a person aged 18 to 69 in good health.

V is TRBV6-5 and J is TRBJ2-2; D tentatively fits TRBD1 or TRBD2 (5 bases each). The germline CDR1 and CDR2 sequences are MNHEY and SVGAGI. Trimming removed 4 bases at V and 6 bases at J, with 6 bases between. The CDR3 runs to 12 residues. CDR3 bases: TGTGCCAGCAGTTGGGGGTCCGGGGAGCTGTTTTTT. It translates to CASSWGSGELFF.

The rearrangement links TRBV21-1 to TRBJ1-6. TRBV21-1 is a pseudogene segment. There are 10 residues in the CDR3. CDR3 sequence: CASGNSPLHF. CDR3 coding DNA: TGTGCCAGCGGTAATTCACCCCTCCACTTT.

This clone was observed a single time. The chain joins TRBV11-3 to TRBJ2-7; D remains unclear. Germline-derived CDR1 and CDR2 are SGHNT and YENEEA. CDR3 size: 13 residues. The ends were cut back, 5 bases at V and 5 bases at J, with 13 bases in the middle. CDR3 nucleotides: TGTGCCAGCAGCCTCATGTCCCGGGACGAGCAGTACTTC. This sequence encodes CASSLMSRDEQYF.

The rearrangement links TRBV19 to TRBJ1-1; 7 bases are shared with TRBD1. Germline CDR1 is LNHDA and CDR2 is SQIVND (reference sequence). The CDR3 spans 14 residues. Trimming at V came to 7 bases and at J to 3 bases, leaving 8 bases not matched to a gene. CDR3 nucleotides: TGTGCCAGTAAAGACAGGGATCTGGACACTGAAGCTTTCTTT. The encoded protein is CASKDRDLDTEAFF.

V usage is TRBV30 and J usage is TRBJ2-3, with TRBD1 as a possible D gene (5 bases). Germline loops: CDR1 GTSNPN, CDR2 SVGIG (reference sequence). V lost 2 bases and J lost 0, with 12 bases in between. There are 15 residues in the CDR3. The CDR3 nucleotides are TGTGCCTGGAGTTTCGATGGGGCTAGCACAGATACGCAGTATTTT. Amino acids: CAWSFDGASTDTQYF.

The V call is TRBV5-1, the J call TRBJ2-1; 11 nucleotides line up with TRBD2. V trimming: 0 bases; J trimming: 8 bases; junction bases outside the gene matches: 13. Germline CDR1 reads SGHRS; CDR2 reads YFSETQ. This CDR3 spans 18 amino acids. The CDR3 protein is CASSLEGATSGNPYEQFF. The CDR3 nucleotides read TGCGCCAGCAGCTTGGAGGGGGCGACTAGCGGGAACCCATATGAGCAGTTCTTC.

The gene calls are TRBV2 and TRBJ1-1; D is unresolved. Germline assignment: CDR1 SNHLY and CDR2 FYNNEI. The CDR3 is made up of 15 amino acids. Trimming took off 4 bases at V and 4 bases at J, with 16 bases between the two ends. CDR3 sequence (DNA): TGTGCCAGCAGTGCGGCCCCCCCCGGAGGCACTGAAGCTTTCTTT. It specifies CASSAAPPGGTEAFF. Combining the CDR3 with reference TRBV2 and TRBJ1-1 gives the whole variable domain EPEVTQTPSHQVTQMGQEVILRCVPISNHLYFYWYRQILGQKVEFLVSFYNNEISEKSEIFDDQFSVERPDGSNFTLKIRSTKLEDSAMYFCASSAAPPGGTEAFFGQGTRLTVV.

This sequence joins TRBV7-9 and TRBJ2-3; no definite D call. Germline V CDR1 and CDR2: SEHNR, FQNEAQ (reference sequence). CDR3 length: 12 residues. Trimming took 5 bases from V and 5 from J, leaving 8 bases between them. Written as DNA, the CDR3 is TGTGCCAGCAGCCCTACGTTAGATACGCAGTATTTT. This translates into CASSPTLDTQYF.

V is TRBV4-1 and J is TRBJ2-5; possible D gene TRBD2, 6 bases. CDR1 MGHRA and CDR2 YSYEKL come from the germline V gene. Trimming shortened V by 0 bases and J by 5 bases, and 16 bases separated the two germline ends. The CDR3 contains 16 residues. The CDR3 loop reads CASSQDETGSFETQYF. The CDR3 DNA sequence: TGCGCCAGCAGCCAAGATGAGACCGGGAGTTTCGAGACCCAGTACTTC.

The chain employs TRBV11-3 and TRBJ1-1; weak D call: TRBD1 (6 bases). CDR3 length: 15 amino acids. V shed 0 bases and J shed 5 bases, with 13 bases lying between them. Germline values: CDR1 SGHNT, CDR2 YENEEA. CDR3 protein: CASSLDTGLRTEAFF. Here the CDR3 DNA reads TGTGCCAGCAGCTTAGACACAGGGCTGAGGACTGAAGCTTTCTTT.

Worth noting for this clone: The junction departs from the called germline gene at one end, perhaps through a read error. The CDR3 is CASSLDRLSTQPQHF. The DNA of the CDR3 is TGTGCCAGCAGCCTCGACAGGTTGAGCACTCAGCCCCAGCATTTT. The rearrangement joins TRBV7-3 to TRBJ1-5; perhaps TRBD1 as D (6 bases). The CDR3 runs 15 residues. Germline CDR1 is SGHTA and CDR2 is FQGTGA.

The chain has TRBV5-1 and TRBJ1-4; D is undetermined. The CDR3 spans 14 residues. Trimming removed 1 base from V and 0 bases from J, with 4 bases in between. In germline, CDR1 is SGHRS, CDR2 YFSETQ. The DNA of the CDR3 is TGCGCCAGCAGCTTGCTGACAACTAATGAAAAACTGTTTTTT. Protein product: CASSLLTTNEKLFF.

About this clone itself: This CDR3 is also generated by other DNA sequences in the sample. The chain links TRBV18 to TRBJ2-5; D unresolved. Germline CDR1 and CDR2: KGHSH and LQKENI. This CDR3 is built from 13 residues. V dropped 2 bases and J dropped 1 base, with 5 bases sitting between them. The CDR3 loop is CASSPGLQETQYF. CDR3 sequence (DNA): TGTGCCAGCTCACCAGGTCTCCAAGAGACCCAGTACTTC.